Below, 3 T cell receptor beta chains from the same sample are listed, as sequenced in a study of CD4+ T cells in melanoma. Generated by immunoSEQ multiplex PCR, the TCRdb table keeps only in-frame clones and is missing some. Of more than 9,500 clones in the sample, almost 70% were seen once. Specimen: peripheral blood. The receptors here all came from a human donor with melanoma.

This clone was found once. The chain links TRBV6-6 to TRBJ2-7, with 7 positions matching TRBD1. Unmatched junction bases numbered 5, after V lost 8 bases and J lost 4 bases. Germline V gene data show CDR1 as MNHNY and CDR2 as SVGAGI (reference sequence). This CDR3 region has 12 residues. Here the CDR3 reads CASQQGRYEQYF. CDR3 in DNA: TGTGCCAGCCAACAGGGGCGGTACGAGCAGTACTTC.

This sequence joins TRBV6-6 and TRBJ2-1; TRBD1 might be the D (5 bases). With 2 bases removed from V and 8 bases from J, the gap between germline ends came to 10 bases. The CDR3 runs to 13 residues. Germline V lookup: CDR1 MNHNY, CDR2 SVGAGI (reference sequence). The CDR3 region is CASSYRQSYEQFF. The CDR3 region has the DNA TGTGCCAGCAGTTACCGACAGTCCTATGAGCAGTTCTTC.

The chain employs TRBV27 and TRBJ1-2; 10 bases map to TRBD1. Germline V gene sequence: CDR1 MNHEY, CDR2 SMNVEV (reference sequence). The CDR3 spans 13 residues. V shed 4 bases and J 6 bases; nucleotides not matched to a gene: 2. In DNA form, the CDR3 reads TGTGCCAGCAGTTACGGGACAGGGGATGGCTACACCTTC. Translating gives CASSYGTGDGYTF.